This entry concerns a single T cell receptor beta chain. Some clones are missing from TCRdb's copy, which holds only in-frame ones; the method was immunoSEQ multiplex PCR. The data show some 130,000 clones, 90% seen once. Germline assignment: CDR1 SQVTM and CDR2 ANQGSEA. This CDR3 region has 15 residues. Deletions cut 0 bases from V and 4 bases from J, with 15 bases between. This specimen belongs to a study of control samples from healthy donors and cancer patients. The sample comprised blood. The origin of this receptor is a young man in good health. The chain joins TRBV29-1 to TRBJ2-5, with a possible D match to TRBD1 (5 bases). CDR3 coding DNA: TGCAGCGTTGAAGATTCGCAGGGTTCAGCAGAGACCCAGTACTTC. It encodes CSVEDSQGSAETQYF.